This TCR beta chain stems from a study of CD8 T cells in ankylosing spondylitis. Study-wide results and caveats: Some of the motif variants had earlier been found in reactive arthritis patients' fluid and blood.

Comment on this clonotype: Its cognate antigen is unknown.

V lost 8 bases, J lost 3 bases, and 3 bases stayed unmatched. This CDR3 has 12 residues. TCRdb reanalysed the 5' RACE reads using MiXCR and keeps one entry per CDR3 protein. The sample lists under 300,000 distinct CDR3 sequences, 15% to 20% seen once, with roughly a third in the top ten. V is TRBV12-3 or TRBV12-4 and J is TRBJ2-7; 8 nucleotides match TRBD2. Sequenced material: blood, either unsorted or a sorted T cell fraction (not recorded which). The TCR originated in a male donor with ankylosing spondylitis or in good health (not recorded which). The CDR3 loop is CASGGTSYEQYF. The CDR3 DNA reads as TGTGCCAGCGGGGGGACTAGCTACGAGCAGTACTTC.